In its sample, the clone carrying this T cell receptor beta chain was seen a few times. Germline V lookup: CDR1 MNHEY, CDR2 SVGAGI. V was clipped by 4 bases and J by 3 bases, with 12 bases between them. The CDR3 totals 15 residues. The data were obtained in a study of T-cell reconstitution after alpha-beta-depleted transplantation in children. Unique molecular identifiers were incorporated into the prepared TCRbeta library. TCRdb re-derived calls from the PCR reads in MiXCR, one entry per CDR3 protein. The data hold 440,000 or so distinct CDR3 sequences, with 11% observed a single time. The sample here was PBMCs from the stem cell graft donor, taken from the stem cell graft. The rearrangement uses TRBV6-5 and TRBJ2-2; possibly TRBD2 for D (5 bases). The clonotype comes from a human donor who donated a stem cell graft to a child with acute myeloid leukemia. Here the CDR3 DNA reads TGTGCCAGCAGTTTAAGGACTCCGGACACCGGGGAGCTGTTTTTT. It encodes CASSLRTPDTGELFF.